These 17 T cell receptor beta chains share one sample of origin, sequenced in a study of T cells in localized non-small cell lung cancer. Here immunoSEQ multiplex PCR was the method, and the copy in TCRdb shows in-frame clones only, minus some. The profile covers about 62,000 clones, with roughly 76% appearing a single time and 4.7% taken by the ten largest. This specimen consisted of PBMCs, obtained before any cancer treatment. Receptors were obtained from a man aged 40 to 70 with stage II lung adenocarcinoma.

The genes are TRBV5-4 and TRBJ2-3; 9 bases match TRBD2. This CDR3 has 16 residues. The germline V gene has CDR1 SGHNT and CDR2 YYREEE (reference sequence). Trimming cost V 6 bases and J 4 bases; bases outside gene matches: 12. CDR3 nucleotide sequence: TGTGCCAGCACCCTATCTGGGACTAGCTTCGCAGATACGCAGTATTTT. As protein: CASTLSGTSFADTQYF.

The chain carries TRBV6-5 and TRBJ1-5; perhaps TRBD1 as D (5 bases). Germline CDR1 is MNHEY and CDR2 is SVGAGI. The V and J ends lost 6 bases and 3 bases respectively, with 15 bases between them. CDR3 size: 15 residues. The CDR3 reads CASRPLTGINQPQHF. CDR3 DNA sequence: TGTGCCAGCAGACCACTAACAGGTATCAATCAGCCCCAGCATTTT.

The genes are TRBV7-3 and TRBJ2-6, with D unclear. This CDR3 comprises 15 residues. The germline CDR1 and CDR2 sequences are SGHTA and FQGTGA. V lost 4 bases and J lost 1, with 8 bases in between. The chain's CDR3 is CASSSTPSGANVLTF. CDR3 DNA: TGTGCCAGCAGCTCGACACCATCTGGGGCCAACGTCCTGACTTTC.

The rearrangement links TRBV21-1 to TRBJ2-7. TRBV21-1 represents a pseudogene. CDR3 length equals 15 residues. The CDR3 spells CASSNGTEEWGEQYF. The DNA for the CDR3 is TGTGCCAGCAGCAACGGGACCGAGGAGTGGGGCGAGCAGTACTTC.

This chain joins TRBV29-1 and TRBJ2-5; 8 nucleotides align to TRBD1. This CDR3 is built from 12 residues. Germline-derived CDR1 and CDR2 are SQVTM and ANQGSEA. The trim removed 7 bases at V and 4 bases at J, leaving 5 bases unmatched. The CDR3 loop reads CSAGQGIETQYF. The DNA of the CDR3 is TGCAGCGCCGGACAGGGAATAGAGACCCAGTACTTC.

The gene calls are TRBV11-2 and TRBJ2-1, with 7 bases aligning to TRBD2. This CDR3 has 17 amino acids. The germline V gene encodes CDR1 SGHAT and CDR2 FQNNGV. The V gene end was trimmed by 5 bases and the J gene end by 2 bases; junction bases not matched to a gene: 12. The CDR3 sequence is CASSPRGAGFPYNEQFF. The CDR3 DNA follows: TGTGCCAGCAGCCCTCGGGGAGCGGGGTTCCCCTACAATGAGCAGTTCTTC. Complete variable domain (other parts from reference TRBV11-2 and TRBJ2-1): EAGVAQSPRYKIIEKRQSVAFWCNPISGHATLYWYQQILGQGPKLLIQFQNNGVVDDSQLPKDRFSAERLKGVDSTLKIQPAKLEDSAVYLCASSPRGAGFPYNEQFFGPGTRLTVL.

A few counts support this clone. The rearrangement uses TRBV5-6 and TRBJ2-7, with D perhaps matching TRBD2 (5 bases). This CDR3 comprises 14 residues. V shed 4 bases and J shed 5 bases, with 16 bases lying between them. Germline V CDR1 and CDR2: SGHDT, YYEEEE. CDR3 sequence: CASSPGTRIHEQYF. DNA of the CDR3: TGTGCCAGCAGCCCGGGAACCCGGATCCACGAGCAGTACTTC.

This chain connects TRBV6-6 to TRBJ2-7; D is undetermined. There are 11 residues in the CDR3. The germline V and J ends were trimmed by 2 bases and 2 bases, with 1 base remaining between them. Germline V gives CDR1 MNHNY, CDR2 SVGAGI (reference sequence). DNA of the CDR3: TGTGCCAGCAGTTACGCCTACGAGCAGTACTTC. This encodes CASSYAYEQYF.

V is TRBV5-4 and J is TRBJ2-6, with a possible D match to TRBD1 (6 bases). The germline V gene encodes CDR1 SGHNT and CDR2 YYREEE (reference sequence). The CDR3 runs to 15 residues. V was pared by 1 base and J by 2 bases, with 7 bases between. CDR3 in amino acids: CASSLQGPGANVLTF. CDR3 sequence (DNA): TGTGCCAGCAGCTTGCAGGGGCCTGGGGCCAACGTCCTGACTTTC. Using reference TRBV5-4 and TRBJ2-6 for the parts outside the CDR3, the full variable domain is ETGVTQSPTHLIKTRGQQVTLRCSSQSGHNTVSWYQQALGQGPQFIFQYYREEENGRGNFPPRFSGLQFPNYSSELNVNALELDDSALYLCASSLQGPGANVLTFGAGSRLTVL.

The V call is TRBV7-2, the J call TRBJ1-5; D unclear. The V end lost 0 bases, the J end lost 7 bases, and 13 bases lay between the germline ends. Germline-derived CDR1 and CDR2 are SGHTA and FQGNSA. The CDR3 spans 15 residues. The CDR3 sequence is CASSLALSGRQPQHF. CDR3 in DNA: TGTGCCAGCAGCTTAGCTTTGTCCGGGAGGCAGCCCCAGCATTTT.

The rearrangement uses TRBV13 and TRBJ2-7, with a tentative D call TRBD1 (5 bases). Looked up from germline, CDR1 is PRHDT and CDR2 is FYEKMQ (reference sequence). The V end was cut by 5 bases, the J end by 4 bases, with 15 bases between. The CDR3 loop spans 14 amino acids. The CDR3 coding sequence is TGTGCCAGCAGCCCTTCGGACATTCTGTACGAGCAGTACTTC. Translation gives CASSPSDILYEQYF.

This sequence joins TRBV5-1 and TRBJ2-5, with TRBD1 matching over 8 bases. J lost 4 bases, V lost 3 bases, and 2 bases had no gene match. This CDR3 has 13 amino acids. Germline CDR1 SGHRS, CDR2 YFSETQ. CDR3 bases: TGCGCCAGCAGCTCCGGACAGGGAGAGACCCAGTACTTC. It specifies CASSSGQGETQYF.

Concerning this clone itself: Relative to the germline gene, one junction end is altered; a read error may explain this. The chain joins TRBV6-1 to TRBJ1-5; D gene ambiguous. CDR1 MNHNS and CDR2 SASEGT come from the germline V gene. The CDR3 runs to 14 residues. CDR3 in DNA: TGTGCCAGCACTGAATTCTATAGCAATCAGCCCCAGCATTTT. It is translated as CASTEFYSNQPQHF.

This clone appeared a single time. J is TRBJ1-2 and V is TRBV30, with TRBD1 matching 12 bases. V lost 5 bases and J lost 8; bases outside the gene matches: 9. The germline gives CDR1 GTSNPN, CDR2 SVGIG (reference sequence). This CDR3 has 14 amino acids. This CDR3 is CAWSKGQGAGGYTF. CDR3 in DNA: TGTGCCTGGTCCAAGGGACAGGGGGCCGGAGGCTACACCTTC.

The chain employs TRBV19 and TRBJ1-5, with 9 bases fitting TRBD1. The V segment lost 8 bases and the J segment 3 bases; nucleotides outside the gene matches: 8. The CDR3 totals 15 residues. Germline loops: CDR1 LNHDA, CDR2 SQIVND (reference sequence). CDR3 coding DNA: TGTGCCAGTCTTGCGACAGGGGGGAACAATCAGCCCCAGCATTTT. This codes for CASLATGGNNQPQHF. Variable domain in full (rest from reference TRBV19 and TRBJ1-5): DGGITQSPKYLFRKEGQNVTLSCEQNLNHDAMYWYRQDPGQGLRLIYYSQIVNDFQKGDIAEGYSVSREKKESFPLTVTSAQKNPTAFYLCASLATGGNNQPQHFGDGTRLSIL.

Comments on this clone: This may come from a read error, since a much larger clone is one base off. This sample also contains other DNA sequences that code for the same CDR3. The rearrangement uses TRBV7-9 and TRBJ1-1; D not certain. The CDR3 has 12 amino acids. CDR1 and CDR2 from the germline V gene are SEHNR and FQNEAQ (reference sequence). V was clipped by 3 bases and J by 2 bases, with 4 bases between them. The CDR3 nucleotides read TGTGCCAGCAGCTTGTCAAACACTGAAGCTTTCTTT. It yields the protein CASSLSNTEAFF.

This chain links TRBV10-3 with TRBJ2-7, with a weak D call TRBD1 (5 bases). Germline CDR1 is ENHRY and CDR2 is SYGVKD. This CDR3 is 13 amino acids long. With 8 bases removed from V and 5 bases from J, the gap between germline ends came to 16 bases. The DNA of the CDR3 is TGTGCCATCGCACCAACGAAGGGGAACGAGCAGTACTTC. This codes for CAIAPTKGNEQYF.